This TCR beta chain was recovered during a study of T cells in Graves' hyperthyroidism and ophthalmopathy (dated by TCRdb to between 2017 and 2020). For context, the study as a whole: Peripheral blood samples were taken at initial diagnosis, before any treatment was given. Prospective prediction of ophthalmopathy was tested in an independent validation cohort consisting of fewer than 20 hyperthyroidism patients and approximately 16 patients who later progressed to ophthalmopathy. Thyroid tissue and blood T-cell repertoires from about 6 Graves' hyperthyroidism patients were also compared in the study. TCR Vbeta CDR3 sequencing of some 140 peripheral blood samples (under 45 ophthalmopathy, 75 to 80 hyperthyroidism and approximately 17 progressor patients) is reported in the paper. The 95 to 100 discovery patients were randomly divided into training and test sets at a 7:3 ratio. A discovery cohort of roughly 96 patients, 43 with Graves' ophthalmopathy and about 58 with stable Graves' hyperthyroidism, was used to find distinguishing TCR V-J signatures. After blood sampling, hyperthyroidism patients were treated with methimazole at a starting dose of 30 mg daily, and ophthalmopathy patients were treated with high-dose intravenous methylprednisolone.

This clonotype has only a few counts. Its antigen is still unknown. There are no base qualities to consult, and no much larger clone falls within one base. Graves' hyperthyroidism was defined as stable when no progression to ophthalmopathy occurred over 18 months of follow-up. Hyperthyroidism patients were newly diagnosed, had a disease duration of under 2 months, and were aged 18 to 65 years. Any patient with an uncontrolled infection, another autoimmune disease, pregnancy or lactation was excluded. Diagnoses relied on clinical symptoms, serum thyroxine and TRAb, thyroid ultrasound and orbital computed tomography. Ficoll-Paque density gradient centrifugation was used to isolate PBMCs from 10 ml of fresh peripheral blood. Trizol reagent was used to extract total RNA, and RNA quality was then checked on an Agilent 2100 Bioanalyzer. The TCR beta CDR3 regions were amplified from the RNA transcripts. A first-round RT-PCR of the TCR CDR3 used the HTBI primer set with the Qiagen OneStep RT-PCR kit. A second multiplex PCR round built the libraries, followed by size selection and purification. Paired-end sequencing of the libraries was performed with 100 bp reads on an Illumina HiSeq2000. The authors' analysis ran thus. SOAPnuke was used to process the raw data, removing reads that contained adapters or uncalled bases, had a mean Phred below 15, or lacked an exact match to the constant primer or identifier. COPE v1.2.5 was used to merge the high-quality paired reads, and each unique nucleotide sequence was defined as a clonotype. Clonotypes were aligned to IMGT TRBV, TRBD and TRBJ reference segments using MiTCR v1.1. The analysis was restricted to V-J combinations with a frequency above 0.0001, which together covered 99% to 99.2% of the repertoires. A TCS score was defined as the ratio between F50 (clonal expansion) and ExV (chaos), using BLOSUM62-based TCRdist between CDR3 peptides within each V-J. Welch's t-statistics and random forest reduced fewer than 550 V-J features to 10 to 15, which were used in a naive Bayes classifier (R e1071). TCRdb applied fastp at Q25 and MiXCR to the public reads, then kept only in-frame beta chains. Each CDR3 protein gets just one entry, which takes the most common genes and DNA from the rows behind it. The V and J calls and clone size come from TCRdb's table, not from the authors' own analysis. Present in this sample are about 210,000 distinct CDR3 sequences, approximately 20% of which were seen just once. The ten biggest clones cover approximately 40% of the sample.

The full study reports these points: No statistical method was used to set the sample size in advance, and investigators knew the group allocation. In validation, progression to ophthalmopathy was predicted by the model with 70.59% sensitivity and 72% to 85% specificity, a median of 6.5 months before onset. A 13 V-J signature model separated ophthalmopathy from stable hyperthyroidism, with around 90% sensitivity and 81% to 83% specificity in cross-validation and 80%/75% in testing. Most expanded thyroid clonotypes (frequency above 0.001) were also detected in blood, suggesting blood repertoires may reflect thyroid immune responses.

The material sequenced was blood. The sequence derives from a man aged 40-50 years with Graves' hyperthyroidism.

CDR3 loop: CASSSNPFGGYEQYF. The base sequence is TGCGCCAGCAGCTCAAACCCTTTCGGGGGCTACGAGCAGTACTTC. Recombination linked TRBV5-1 to TRBJ2-7; the D segment could be TRBD2, given 6 matching bases. V and J are truncated by 3 bases and 3 bases respectively, leaving an intervening sequence of 16 bases. According to the germline V gene, CDR1 reads SGHRS and CDR2 reads YFSETQ. The CDR3 covers 15 residues, taking in both the cysteine and the phenylalanine. Solely the CDR3 DNA is kept, with 45 bases framed from the first base.